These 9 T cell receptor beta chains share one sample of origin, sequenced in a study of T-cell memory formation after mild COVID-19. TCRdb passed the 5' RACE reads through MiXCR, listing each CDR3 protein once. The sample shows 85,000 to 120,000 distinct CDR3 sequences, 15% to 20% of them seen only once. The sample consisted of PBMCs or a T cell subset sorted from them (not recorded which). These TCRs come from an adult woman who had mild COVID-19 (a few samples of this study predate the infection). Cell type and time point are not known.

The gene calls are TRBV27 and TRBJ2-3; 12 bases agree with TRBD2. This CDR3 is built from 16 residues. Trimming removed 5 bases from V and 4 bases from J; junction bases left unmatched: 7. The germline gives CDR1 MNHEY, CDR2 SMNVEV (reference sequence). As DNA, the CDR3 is TGTGCCAGCAGTCTTCTAGCGGGAGGGCCGGCAGATACGCAGTATTTT. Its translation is CASSLLAGGPADTQYF.

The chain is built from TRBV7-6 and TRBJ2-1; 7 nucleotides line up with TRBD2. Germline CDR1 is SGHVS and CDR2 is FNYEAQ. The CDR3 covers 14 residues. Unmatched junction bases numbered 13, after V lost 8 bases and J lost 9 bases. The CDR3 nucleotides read TGTGCCAGCGGTCGGTCTAGCGGATTGGGTGAGCAGTTCTTC. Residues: CASGRSSGLGEQFF.

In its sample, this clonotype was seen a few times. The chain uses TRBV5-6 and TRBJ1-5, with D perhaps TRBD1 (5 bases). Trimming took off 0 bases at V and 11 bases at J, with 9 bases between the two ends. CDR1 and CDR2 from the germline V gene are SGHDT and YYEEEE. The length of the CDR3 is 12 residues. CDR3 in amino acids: CASSLGGKAQHF. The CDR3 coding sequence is TGTGCCAGCAGCTTGGGGGGGAAGGCCCAGCATTTT.

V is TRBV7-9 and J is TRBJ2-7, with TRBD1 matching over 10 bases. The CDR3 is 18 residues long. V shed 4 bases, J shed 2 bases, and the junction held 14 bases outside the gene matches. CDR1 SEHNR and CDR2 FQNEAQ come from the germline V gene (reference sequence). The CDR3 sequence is CASSSDRGNGPIPYEQYF. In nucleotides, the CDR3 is TGTGCCAGCAGCTCGGACAGGGGGAATGGTCCCATCCCCTACGAGCAGTACTTC.

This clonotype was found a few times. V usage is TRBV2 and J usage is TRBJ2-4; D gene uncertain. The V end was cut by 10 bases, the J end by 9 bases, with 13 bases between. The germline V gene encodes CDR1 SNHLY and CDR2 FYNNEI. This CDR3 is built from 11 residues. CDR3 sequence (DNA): TGTGCCAAACGCTACCTCGGCATTCAGTACTTC. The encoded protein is CAKRYLGIQYF.

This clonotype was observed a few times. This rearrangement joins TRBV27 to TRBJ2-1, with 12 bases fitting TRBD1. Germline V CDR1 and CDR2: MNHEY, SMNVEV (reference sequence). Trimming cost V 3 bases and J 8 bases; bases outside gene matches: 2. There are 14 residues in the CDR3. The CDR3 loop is CASSLGTGGDEQFF. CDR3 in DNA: TGTGCCAGCAGTTTGGGGACAGGGGGCGATGAGCAGTTCTTC.

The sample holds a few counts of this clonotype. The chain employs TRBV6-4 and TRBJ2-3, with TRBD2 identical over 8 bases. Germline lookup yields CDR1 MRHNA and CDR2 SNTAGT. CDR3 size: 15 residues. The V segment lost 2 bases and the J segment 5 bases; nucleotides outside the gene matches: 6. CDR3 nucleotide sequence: TGTGCCAGCAGTGACCGGGAGGGTGATGTAGATACGCAGTATTTT. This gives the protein CASSDREGDVDTQYF.

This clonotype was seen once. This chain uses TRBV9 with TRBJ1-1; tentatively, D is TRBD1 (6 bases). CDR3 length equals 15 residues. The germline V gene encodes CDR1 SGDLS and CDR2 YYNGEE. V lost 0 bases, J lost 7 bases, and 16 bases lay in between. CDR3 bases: TGTGCCAGCAGCGTAGCAACAGGGCCGGGCATTGAAGCTTTCTTT. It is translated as CASSVATGPGIEAFF.

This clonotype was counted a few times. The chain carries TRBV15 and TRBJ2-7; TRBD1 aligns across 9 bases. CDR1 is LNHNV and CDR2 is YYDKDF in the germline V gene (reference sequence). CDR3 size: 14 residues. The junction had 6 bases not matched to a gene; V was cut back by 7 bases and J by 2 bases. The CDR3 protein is CATTPDRGAYEQYF. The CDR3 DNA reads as TGTGCCACCACCCCGGACAGGGGAGCCTACGAGCAGTACTTC.